The TCR beta chain under discussion was sequenced for a study of cytomegalovirus exposure and HLA in healthy donors. The germline V and J ends were trimmed by 5 bases and 2 bases, with 7 bases remaining between them. Germline loops: CDR1 SGHRS, CDR2 YFSETQ. This CDR3 has 12 residues. Regarding the study as a whole: Analysis was performed later, and it showed HLA-associated TCR beta chains to be more clonally expanded than equally common others.

As to this clone: The antigen is not known.

The PCR made use of 60 Vbeta and 13 Jbeta primers. Sequenced by immunoSEQ multiplex PCR; TCRdb stores in-frame clones only, minus some. The sample has fewer than 20,000 clones; approximately 80% are singletons. V gene TRBV5-1 combines with J gene TRBJ1-2; D unresolved. The specimen sequenced was PBMCs. The sequence came from a human donor in good health. CDR3 sequence (DNA): TGCGCCAGCAGTCAGCGCAACTATGGCTACACCTTC. It is translated as CASSQRNYGYTF.